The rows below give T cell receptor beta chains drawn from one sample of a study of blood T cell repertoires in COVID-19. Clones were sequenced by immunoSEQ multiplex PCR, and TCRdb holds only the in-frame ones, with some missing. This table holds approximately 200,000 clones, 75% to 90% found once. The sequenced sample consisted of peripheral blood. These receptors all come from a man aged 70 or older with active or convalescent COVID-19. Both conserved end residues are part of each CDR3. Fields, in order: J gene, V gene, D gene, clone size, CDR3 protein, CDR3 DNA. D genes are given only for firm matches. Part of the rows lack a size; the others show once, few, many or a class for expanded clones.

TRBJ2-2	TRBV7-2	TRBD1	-	CASRYPGTGQGELFF	TGTGCCAGCAGATATCCCGGGACAGGGCAGGGGGAGCTGTTTTTT
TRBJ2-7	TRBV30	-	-	CAWSVQGPYEQYF	TGTGCCTGGAGTGTTCAGGGCCCCTACGAGCAGTACTTC
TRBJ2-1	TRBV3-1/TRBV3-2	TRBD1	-	CASSPEAGTGSSYNEQFF	TGTGCCAGCAGCCCCGAGGCCGGGACAGGGAGCTCCTACAATGAGCAGTTCTTC
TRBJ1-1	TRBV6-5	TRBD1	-	CASSYRGKGAFF	TGTGCCAGCAGCTACAGGGGTAAGGGAGCTTTCTTT
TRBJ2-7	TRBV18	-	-	CASSSGAYEQYF	TGTGCCAGCTCATCGGGAGCCTACGAGCAGTACTTC
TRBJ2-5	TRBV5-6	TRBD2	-	CASSLGWGLNSYQETQYF	TGTGCCAGCAGCTTGGGTTGGGGACTAAACTCGTACCAAGAGACCCAGTACTTC
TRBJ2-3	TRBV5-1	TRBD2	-	CASSLSGTSADTQYF	TGCGCCAGCAGCTTGTCCGGGACTAGCGCCGATACGCAGTATTTT
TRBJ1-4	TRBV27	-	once	CASKTGLPAEKLFF	TGTGCCAGCAAAACAGGGTTGCCCGCTGAAAAACTGTTTTTT
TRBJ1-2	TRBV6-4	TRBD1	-	CASSATGGGYGYTF	TGTGCCAGCAGTGCCACAGGGGGAGGCTATGGCTACACCTTC
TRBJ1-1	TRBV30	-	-	CAWSAHLGGRIEAFF	TGTGCCTGGAGTGCACATTTGGGGGGACGTATTGAAGCTTTCTTT
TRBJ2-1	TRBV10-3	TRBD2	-	CATCPGLADNEQFF	TGTGCCACTTGCCCGGGACTAGCAGACAATGAGCAGTTCTTC
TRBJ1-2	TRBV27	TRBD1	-	CATTRDRGISLDGYTF	TGTGCCACCACTCGGGACAGGGGGATTTCGCTAGATGGCTACACCTTC
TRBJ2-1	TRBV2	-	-	CASRDGGSYNEQFF	TGTGCCAGCAGGGACGGGGGCTCCTACAATGAGCAGTTCTTC
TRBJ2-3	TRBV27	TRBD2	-	CASSRSVSGDGTDTQYF	TGTGCCAGCAGCCGGTCGGTTAGCGGGGACGGCACAGATACGCAGTATTTT
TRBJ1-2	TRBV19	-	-	CASNRGWDYGYTF	TGTGCCAGTAATAGGGGTTGGGACTATGGCTACACCTTC
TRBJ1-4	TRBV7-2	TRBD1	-	CASSYSIRDSREKLFF	TGTGCCAGCAGCTATTCAATCCGGGACAGCCGGGAAAAACTGTTTTTT
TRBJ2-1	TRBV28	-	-	CASRGQHNEQFF	TGTGCCAGCAGGGGGCAACACAATGAGCAGTTCTTC
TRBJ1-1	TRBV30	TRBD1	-	CAWNYRGGRGEAFF	TGTGCCTGGAACTACAGGGGGGGACGAGGTGAAGCTTTCTTT
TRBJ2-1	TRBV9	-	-	CASSVTEYNEQFF	TGTGCCAGCAGCGTAACAGAATACAATGAGCAGTTCTTC
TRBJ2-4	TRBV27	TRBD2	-	CASSFVAGGGNIQYF	TGTGCCAGCAGTTTTGTAGCGGGAGGGGGGAACATTCAGTACTTC
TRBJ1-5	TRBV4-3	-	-	CASSQDSGEQPQHF	TGCGCCAGCAGCCAAGATTCTGGAGAACAGCCCCAGCATTTT
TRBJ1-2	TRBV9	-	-	CASSETTGPNYGYTF	TGTGCCAGCAGCGAGACGACAGGTCCTAACTATGGCTACACCTTC
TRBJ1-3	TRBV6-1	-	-	CASSALTGTGNTIYF	TGTGCCAGCAGTGCTCTCACAGGGACTGGAAACACCATATATTTT
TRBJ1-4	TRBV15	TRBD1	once	CATSEGQGEKLFF	TGTGCCACCAGCGAAGGACAGGGGGAAAAACTGTTTTTT
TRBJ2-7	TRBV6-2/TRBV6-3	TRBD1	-	CASSTRDRGLSYEQYF	TGTGCCAGCAGTACTAGGGACAGGGGCCTTTCCTACGAGCAGTACTTC
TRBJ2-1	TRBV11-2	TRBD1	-	CASSLGQGSYNEQFF	TGTGCCAGCAGCTTGGGACAGGGATCCTACAATGAGCAGTTCTTC
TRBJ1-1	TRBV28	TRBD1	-	CASSLAGTAKAFF	TGTGCCAGCAGTTTAGCCGGGACAGCAAAAGCTTTCTTT
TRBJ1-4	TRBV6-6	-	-	CASSLDRNEKLFF	TGTGCCAGCAGCCTCGACAGAAATGAAAAACTGTTTTTT
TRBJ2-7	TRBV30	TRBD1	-	CAWKGGLGEQYF	TGTGCCTGGAAAGGGGGCTTGGGGGAGCAGTACTTC
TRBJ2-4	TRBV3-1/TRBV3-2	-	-	CASSRAPQLLSGGNNIQYF	TGTGCCAGCAGCAGAGCCCCGCAACTCTTGAGCGGAGGGAATAACATTCAGTACTTC
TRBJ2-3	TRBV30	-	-	CAYSYTDTQYF	TGTGCCTACTCGTACACAGATACGCAGTATTTT
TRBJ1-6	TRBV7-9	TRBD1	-	CAIRQGGSPLHF	TGTGCCATCCGACAGGGCGGTTCACCCCTCCACTTT
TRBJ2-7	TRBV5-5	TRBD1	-	CASSLLRQGPSYEQYF	TGTGCCAGCAGCTTGTTGAGACAGGGTCCATCCTACGAGCAGTACTTC
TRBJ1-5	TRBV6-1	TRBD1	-	CASSERTGGYNQPQHF	TGTGCCAGCAGTGAGCGGACAGGGGGTTACAATCAGCCCCAGCATTTT
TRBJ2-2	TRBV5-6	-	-	CASSLVQGPTGELFF	TGTGCCAGCAGCTTGGTTCAGGGTCCCACCGGGGAGCTGTTTTTT
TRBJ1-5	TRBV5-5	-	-	CASSLDIPSNQPQHF	TGTGCCAGCAGCTTGGACATACCTAGCAATCAGCCCCAGCATTTT
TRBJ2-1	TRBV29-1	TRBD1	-	CSVQIKAGGEQFF	TGCAGCGTTCAGATAAAGGCAGGGGGAGAGCAGTTCTTC
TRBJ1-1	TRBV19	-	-	CASSITGYTEAFF	TGTGCCAGTAGTATAACGGGGTACACTGAAGCTTTCTTT
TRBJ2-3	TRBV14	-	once	CASSQVGGSTDTQYF	TGTGCCAGCAGCCAAGTTGGCGGTAGCACAGATACGCAGTATTTT
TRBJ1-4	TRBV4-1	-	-	CASSQSSHLANEKLFF	TGCGCCAGCAGCCAAAGCTCCCATCTAGCTAATGAAAAACTGTTTTTT
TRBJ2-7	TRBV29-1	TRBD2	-	CSARTGTSGSYEQYF	TGCAGCGCAAGAACCGGGACTAGCGGTTCCTACGAGCAGTACTTC
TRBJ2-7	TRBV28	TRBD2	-	CASSSPRHAGAKEQYF	TGTGCCAGCAGTTCCCCAAGACATGCGGGAGCGAAAGAGCAGTACTTC
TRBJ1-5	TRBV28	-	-	CASNGGISNQPQHF	TGTGCCAGCAATGGAGGTATCAGCAATCAGCCCCAGCATTTT
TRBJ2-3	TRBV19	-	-	CASTYQGTDTQYF	TGTGCCAGTACCTACCAGGGGACGGATACGCAGTATTTT
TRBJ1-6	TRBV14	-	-	CASSRQGYSPLHF	TGTGCCAGCAGCCGTCAGGGATATTCACCCCTCCACTTT
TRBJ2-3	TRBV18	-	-	CASSPPSGTDTQYF	TGTGCCAGCTCACCACCGTCGGGTACAGATACGCAGTATTTT